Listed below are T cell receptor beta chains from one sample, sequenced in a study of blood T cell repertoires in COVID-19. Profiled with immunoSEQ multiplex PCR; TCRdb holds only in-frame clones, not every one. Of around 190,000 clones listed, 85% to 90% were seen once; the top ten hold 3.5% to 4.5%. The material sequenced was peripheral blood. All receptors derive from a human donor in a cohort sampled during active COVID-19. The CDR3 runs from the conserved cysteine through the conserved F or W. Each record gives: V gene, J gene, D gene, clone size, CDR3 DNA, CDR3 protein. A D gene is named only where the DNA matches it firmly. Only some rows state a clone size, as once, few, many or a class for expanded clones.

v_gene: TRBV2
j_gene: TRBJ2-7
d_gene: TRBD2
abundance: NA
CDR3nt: TGTGCCAGCCGGGAGGCCTACGAGCAGTACTTC
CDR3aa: CASREAYEQYF

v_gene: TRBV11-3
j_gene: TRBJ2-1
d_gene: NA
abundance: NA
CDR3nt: TGTGCCAGCAGCTTAACCGGGAGTATTTACAATGAGCAGTTCTTC
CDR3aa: CASSLTGSIYNEQFF

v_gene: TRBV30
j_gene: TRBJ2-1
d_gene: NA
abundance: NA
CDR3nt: TGTGCCTGGAGGAGGCGAGACGGTATCTCCTACAATGAGCAGTTCTTC
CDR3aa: CAWRRRDGISYNEQFF

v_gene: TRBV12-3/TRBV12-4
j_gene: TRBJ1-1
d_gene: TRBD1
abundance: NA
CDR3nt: TGTGCCAGCAGTGCACGGACAGGGGCTGAAGCTTTCTTT
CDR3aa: CASSARTGAEAFF

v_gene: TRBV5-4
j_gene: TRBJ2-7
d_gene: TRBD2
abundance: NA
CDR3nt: TGTGCCAGCAGCTTGCTCACTAGCGGGATATACGAGCAGTACTTC
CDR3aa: CASSLLTSGIYEQYF

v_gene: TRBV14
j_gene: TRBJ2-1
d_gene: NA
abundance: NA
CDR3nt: TGTGCCAGCAGCCACAGGGGACTATACAATGAGCAGTTCTTC
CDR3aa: CASSHRGLYNEQFF

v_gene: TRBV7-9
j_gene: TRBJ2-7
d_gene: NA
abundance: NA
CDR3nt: TGTGCCAGCAGCCCGGGTCAAGCGGGTGCGGGCTACGAGCAGTACTTC
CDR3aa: CASSPGQAGAGYEQYF

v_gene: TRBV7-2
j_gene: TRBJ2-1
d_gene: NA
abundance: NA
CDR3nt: TGTGCCAGCAGCCCGTCGGGTCAGGGGGGCTACAATGAGCAGTTCTTC
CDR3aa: CASSPSGQGGYNEQFF

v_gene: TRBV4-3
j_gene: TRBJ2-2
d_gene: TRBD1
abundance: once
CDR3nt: TGCGCCAGCAGCCAAGGGGACAGGGCCACCGGGGAGCTGTTTTTT
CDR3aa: CASSQGDRATGELFF

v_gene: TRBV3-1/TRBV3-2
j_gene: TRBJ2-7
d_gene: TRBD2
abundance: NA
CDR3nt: TGTGCCAGCAGCCAAGAAGGACTAGCGGGGGGCCACTCACTTTACGAGCAGTACTTC
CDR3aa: CASSQEGLAGGHSLYEQYF

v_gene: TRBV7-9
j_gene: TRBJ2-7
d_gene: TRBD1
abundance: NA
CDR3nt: TGTGCCAGCAGGGGACAGGGGATGAGGGGAACCTACGAGCAGTACTTC
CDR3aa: CASRGQGMRGTYEQYF

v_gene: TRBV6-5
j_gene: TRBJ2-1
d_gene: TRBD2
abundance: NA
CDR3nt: TGTGCCAGCAGTCGTCCGGGACTACCTTACAATGAGCAGTTCTTC
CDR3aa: CASSRPGLPYNEQFF

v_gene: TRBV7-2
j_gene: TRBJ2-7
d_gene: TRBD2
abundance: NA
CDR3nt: TGTGCCAGCAGCTTAGTTTCAGCGGGAGGGGGCGAGCAGTACTTC
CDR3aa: CASSLVSAGGGEQYF

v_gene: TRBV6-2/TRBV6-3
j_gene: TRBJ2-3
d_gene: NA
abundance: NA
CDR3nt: TGTGCCAGCAGTTACTACACAGGCACAGATACGCAGTATTTT
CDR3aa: CASSYYTGTDTQYF

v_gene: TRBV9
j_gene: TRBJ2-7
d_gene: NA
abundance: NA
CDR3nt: TGTGCCAGCAGCCCGGCGGGATCCCCTTACGAGCAGTACTTC
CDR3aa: CASSPAGSPYEQYF

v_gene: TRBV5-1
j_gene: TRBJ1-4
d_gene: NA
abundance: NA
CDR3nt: TGCGCCAGCAGCTGGCAGGGCGCAGCTAATGAAAAACTGTTTTTT
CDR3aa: CASSWQGAANEKLFF

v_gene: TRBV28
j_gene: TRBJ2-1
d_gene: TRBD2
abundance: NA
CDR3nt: TGTGCCAGCAGTTCGTTTGGACTAGCGGGATCCTACAATGAGCAGTTCTTC
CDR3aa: CASSSFGLAGSYNEQFF

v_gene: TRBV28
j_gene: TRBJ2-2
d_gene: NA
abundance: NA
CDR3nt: TGTGCCAGCAGGGCAGCGAACACCGGGGAGCTGTTTTTT
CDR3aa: CASRAANTGELFF

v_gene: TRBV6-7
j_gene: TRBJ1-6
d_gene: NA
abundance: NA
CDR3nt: TGTGCCAGCAGTTACTTGTTCGGACACAGAGATAATTCACCCCTCCACTTT
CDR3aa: CASSYLFGHRDNSPLHF

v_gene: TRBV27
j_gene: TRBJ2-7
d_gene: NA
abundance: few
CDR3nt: TGTGCCACCGCCTGGACAGTGGAAGGAGAGCAGTACTTC
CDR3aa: CATAWTVEGEQYF

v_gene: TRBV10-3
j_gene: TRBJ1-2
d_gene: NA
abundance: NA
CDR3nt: TGTGTCACGCAAAACGGGGAAAACTATGGCTACACCTTC
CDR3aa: CVTQNGENYGYTF

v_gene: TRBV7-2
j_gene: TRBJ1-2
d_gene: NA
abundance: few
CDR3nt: TGTGCCAGCAGCCAAGGGAGGTTGGGCTATGGCTACACCTTC
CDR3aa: CASSQGRLGYGYTF

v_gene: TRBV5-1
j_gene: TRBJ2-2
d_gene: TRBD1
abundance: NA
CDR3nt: TGCGCCAGCAGCCCCGGGACAGGGGAAACCGGGGAGCTGTTTTTT
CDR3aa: CASSPGTGETGELFF

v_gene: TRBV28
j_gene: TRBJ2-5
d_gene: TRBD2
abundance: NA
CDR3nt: TGTGCCAGCAGTTTAGCCCTAGCGGGTCCTCAAGAGACCCAGTACTTC
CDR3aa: CASSLALAGPQETQYF

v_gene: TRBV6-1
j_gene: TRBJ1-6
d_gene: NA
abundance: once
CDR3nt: TGTGCCAGCAGTGTGGCTTCAAGCTCCTATAATTCACCCCTCCACTTT
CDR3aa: CASSVASSSYNSPLHF

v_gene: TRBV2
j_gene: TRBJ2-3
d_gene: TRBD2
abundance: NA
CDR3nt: TGTGCCAGCAGTGAAAGTCGGGGGGACCTTACAGATACGCAGTATTTT
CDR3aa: CASSESRGDLTDTQYF

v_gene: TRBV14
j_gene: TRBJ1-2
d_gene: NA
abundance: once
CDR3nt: TGTGCCAGCAGCCAAGGAGCTAAGGGAGGGCGAAACTATGGCTACACCTTC
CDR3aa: CASSQGAKGGRNYGYTF

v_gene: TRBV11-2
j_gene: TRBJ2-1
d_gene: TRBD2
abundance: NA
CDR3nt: TGTGCCAGCAGCTTAAGTGGGACTAGCGGGACTGGAGGGCAGTTCTTC
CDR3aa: CASSLSGTSGTGGQFF

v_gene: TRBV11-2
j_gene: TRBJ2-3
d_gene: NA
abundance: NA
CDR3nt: TGTGCCAGCAGTCAGCGGAGGGGCCTTTCCGCTAGCACAGATACGCAGTATTTT
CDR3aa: CASSQRRGLSASTDTQYF

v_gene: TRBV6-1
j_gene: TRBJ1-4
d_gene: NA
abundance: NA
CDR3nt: TGTGCCAGCAGTGAAATCCAGTTATCAACTAATGAAAAACTGTTTTTT
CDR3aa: CASSEIQLSTNEKLFF

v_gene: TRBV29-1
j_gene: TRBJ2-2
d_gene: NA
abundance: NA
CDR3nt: TGCAGCGCCCTGAGTGAGTCCGGGGAGCTGTTTTTT
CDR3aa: CSALSESGELFF

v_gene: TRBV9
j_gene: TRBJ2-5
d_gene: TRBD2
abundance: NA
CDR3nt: TGTGCCAGCAGCGTAGGTCTAGCGGGAGCTGAGACCCAGTACTTC
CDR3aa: CASSVGLAGAETQYF

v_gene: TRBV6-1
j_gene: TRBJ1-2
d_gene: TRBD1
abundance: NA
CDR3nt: TGTGCCAGCAGTGCAACTTATTCCCCGGGACAGGGGAAGACTAACTATGGCTACACCTTC
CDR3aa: CASSATYSPGQGKTNYGYTF

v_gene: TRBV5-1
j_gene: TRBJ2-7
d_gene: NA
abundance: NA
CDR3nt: TGCGCCAGCAGCTTGGGGGCGTGGGGCTCGGACGACGAGCAGTACTTC
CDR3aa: CASSLGAWGSDDEQYF

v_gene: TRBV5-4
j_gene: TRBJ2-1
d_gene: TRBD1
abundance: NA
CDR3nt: TGTGCCAGCAGCTTGGTGGCAGGGGGCTACAATGAGCAGTTCTTC
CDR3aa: CASSLVAGGYNEQFF

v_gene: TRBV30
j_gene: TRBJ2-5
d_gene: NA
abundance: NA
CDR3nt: TGTGCCTGGAAGCTGAGGCTGGGGCTTGGGGAGACCCAGTACTTC
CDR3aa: CAWKLRLGLGETQYF

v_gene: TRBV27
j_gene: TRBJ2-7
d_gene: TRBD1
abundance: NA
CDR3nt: TGTGCCAGCCGATCGGCCCGGGACAGGTTCTACGAGCAGTACTTC
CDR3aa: CASRSARDRFYEQYF

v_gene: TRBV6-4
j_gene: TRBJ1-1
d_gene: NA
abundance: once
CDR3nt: TGTGCCAGCAGTCTAACAGGGAACACTGAAGCTTTCTTT
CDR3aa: CASSLTGNTEAFF

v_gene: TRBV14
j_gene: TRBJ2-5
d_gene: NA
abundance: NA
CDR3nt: TGTGCCAGCAGCCCAAGGCCAGGGTTACAAGAGACCCAGTACTTC
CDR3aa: CASSPRPGLQETQYF

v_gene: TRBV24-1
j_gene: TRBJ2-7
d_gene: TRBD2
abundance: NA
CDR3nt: TGTGCCACCAGTGATTCCGAGCGGGAGTGGGAGCAGTACTTC
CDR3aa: CATSDSEREWEQYF

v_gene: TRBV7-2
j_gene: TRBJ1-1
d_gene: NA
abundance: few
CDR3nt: TGTGCCAGCAGTCCCTCCGGGAGCCCTTGGGCTTTCTTT
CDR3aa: CASSPSGSPWAFF

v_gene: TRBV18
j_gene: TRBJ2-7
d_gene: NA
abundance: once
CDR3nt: TGTGCCAGCTCCTGGGCAGGGGCCGAGCAGTACTTC
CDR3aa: CASSWAGAEQYF

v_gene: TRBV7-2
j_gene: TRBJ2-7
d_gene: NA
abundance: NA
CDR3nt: TGTGCCAGCAGCTTAACCACAAGCGGGCTGCTTCTTGGGGAGCAGTACTTC
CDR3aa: CASSLTTSGLLLGEQYF

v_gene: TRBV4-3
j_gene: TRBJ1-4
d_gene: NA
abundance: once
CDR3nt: TGCGCCAGCAGCCAAGTTTTAGGAGGAGGTGAAAAACTGTTTTTT
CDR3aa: CASSQVLGGGEKLFF

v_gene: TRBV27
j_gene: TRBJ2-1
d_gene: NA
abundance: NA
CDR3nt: TGTGCCAGTGGGGGGAGTAGGGCGAGTTCGTACAATGAGCAGTTCTTC
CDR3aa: CASGGSRASSYNEQFF

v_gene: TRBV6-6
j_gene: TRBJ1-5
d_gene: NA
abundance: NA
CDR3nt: TGTGCCAGCAGAGATGACAGAGATCAGCCCCAGCATTTT
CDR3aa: CASRDDRDQPQHF

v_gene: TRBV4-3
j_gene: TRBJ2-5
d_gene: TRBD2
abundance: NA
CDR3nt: TGCGCCAGCAGCCCAACGGGACTAGCGGTCCAAGAGACCCAGTACTTC
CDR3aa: CASSPTGLAVQETQYF

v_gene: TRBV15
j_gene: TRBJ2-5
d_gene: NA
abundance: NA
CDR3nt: TGTGCCACCAGCGGGGATACTAGGATGGAAGAGACCCAGTACTTC
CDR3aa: CATSGDTRMEETQYF

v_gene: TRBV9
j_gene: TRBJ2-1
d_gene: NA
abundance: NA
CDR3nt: TGTGCCAGCAGCGTAGCCTCCACTACCAATGAGCAGTTCTTC
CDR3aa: CASSVASTTNEQFF

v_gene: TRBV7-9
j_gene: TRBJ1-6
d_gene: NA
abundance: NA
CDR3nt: TGTGCCAGCAGCTGGGAGGGGGGTAATAATTCACCCCTCCACTTT
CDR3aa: CASSWEGGNNSPLHF

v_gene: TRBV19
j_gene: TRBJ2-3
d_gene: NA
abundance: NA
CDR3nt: TGTGCCAGTAGTATCCCCAGCGGAGGCACAGATACGCAGTATTTT
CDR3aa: CASSIPSGGTDTQYF

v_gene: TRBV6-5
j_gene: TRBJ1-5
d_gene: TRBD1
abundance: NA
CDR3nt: TGTGCCAGCAGCGATTACAGGGGGCCCCAGCATTTT
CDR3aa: CASSDYRGPQHF

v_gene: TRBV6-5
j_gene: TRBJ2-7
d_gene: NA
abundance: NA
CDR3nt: TGTGCCAGCAGTAGAGGGATCTCCTACGAGCAGTACTTC
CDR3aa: CASSRGISYEQYF

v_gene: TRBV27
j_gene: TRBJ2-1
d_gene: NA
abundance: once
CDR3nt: TGTGCCAGCAGTTTACTGGGAGCTGAGCAGTTCTTC
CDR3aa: CASSLLGAEQFF

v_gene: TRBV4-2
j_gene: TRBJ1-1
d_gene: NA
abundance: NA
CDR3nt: TGTGCCAGCAGAGGGGGGGAGGGACCTGAAGCTTTCTTT
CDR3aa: CASRGGEGPEAFF

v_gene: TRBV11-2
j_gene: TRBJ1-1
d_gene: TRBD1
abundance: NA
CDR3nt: TGTGCCAGCAGCTTAGACCCCGGGACAGTTTTGAACACTGAAGCTTTCTTT
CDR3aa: CASSLDPGTVLNTEAFF